This TCR beta chain emerged from a study of T cell responses to AZD1222 COVID-19 vaccine. Overall study: Combined were second doses at about 4 or about 12 weeks.

Study results and caveats: None of the repertoires were sampled until the peak T cell response had passed. Reportedly, nearly half of unique spike TCRs recognized epitopes outside B.1.351/B.1.1.7 mutations.

Assay used: immunoSEQ multiplex PCR; TCRdb lists only in-frame clones, some missing. The sample has roughly 100,000 clones, approximately 93% seen once. Comment on this clone: Its antigen is currently unknown.

The V and J ends lost 4 bases and 9 bases, in that order; junction bases with no gene match: 6. Germline values: CDR1 GTSNPN, CDR2 SVGIG (reference sequence). The CDR3 has 12 amino acids. V and J are TRBV30 and TRBJ1-1; TRBD1 agrees at 9 bases. The source material was peripheral blood, sampled on day 0 of AZD1222 vaccination. This TCR was sampled from an adult in good health. The DNA for the CDR3 is TGTGCCTGGACGGCTGGGACAGGGAAAGCTTTCTTT. Translating gives CAWTAGTGKAFF.